This T cell receptor (beta chain) originates from a study of blood T cell repertoires in COVID-19. At the level of the study: Some COVID-19 samples were acute and others convalescent; all came from the United States, Italy and Spain. Sample material is recorded as cDNA or gDNA derived from T cells, B-cell-depleted T cells, or PBMCs.

The J segment lost 11 bases and the V segment lost 4 bases, leaving 7 bases of the junction unmatched. Germline loops: CDR1 SGHRS, CDR2 YFSETQ. CDR3 length equals 13 residues. Original analysis: Estimation of nucleated cell counts was performed using reference gene primer amplification. The data were produced by immunoSEQ multiplex PCR, yet TCRdb's version contains in-frame clones alone and is incomplete. V, J and clone size were drawn from that table, and D and trimming were deduced from the DNA. Among about 170,000 clones listed, about 87% were seen once. This clone was counted a single time. The sample was peripheral blood. The source of this sequence is a man aged 55 to 69 with acute or convalescent COVID-19. This rearrangement joins TRBV5-1 to TRBJ1-1; 11 positions match TRBD1. CDR3 sequence: CASSPWTGGHAFF. CDR3 DNA: TGCGCCAGCAGCCCCTGGACAGGGGGCCACGCTTTCTTT.